What follows are 25 T cell receptor beta chains derived from one specimen sequenced in a study of CD8 T cells in ankylosing spondylitis. Antigens for these TCRs are unknown. Findings of the study overall: Eight highly homologous variants made up a TCR beta motif, and this motif appeared characteristic of ankylosing spondylitis blood.

One entry per CDR3 protein, called by TCRdb with MiXCR from the 5' RACE reads. The sample lists roughly 440,000 distinct CDR3 sequences, roughly 18% occurring once. Sequenced: blood, either unsorted or a sorted T cell fraction (not recorded which). The receptors were sampled from a male donor with ankylosing spondylitis.

The chain combines TRBV6-5 with TRBJ1-1; D is undetermined. The CDR3 is made up of 15 amino acids. Per germline, CDR1 MNHEY and CDR2 SVGAGI. The V end lost 0 bases, the J end lost 4 bases, and 12 bases lay between the germline ends. CDR3 coding DNA: TGTGCCAGCAGTTACTCGAGATCTGGGCTCACTGAAGCTTTCTTT. It yields the protein CASSYSRSGLTEAFF.

V is TRBV4-1 and J is TRBJ1-1, with 8 bases matching TRBD1. The germline gives CDR1 MGHRA, CDR2 YSYEKL. V lost 0 bases and J lost 4; bases outside the gene matches: 10. CDR3 length equals 17 residues. The DNA for the CDR3 is TGCGCCAGCAGCCAAGAAGTGTTGCGGGACAGGAGCACTGAAGCTTTCTTT. Protein product: CASSQEVLRDRSTEAFF.

The gene calls are TRBV3-1 and TRBJ1-3; D not certain. Germline-derived CDR1 and CDR2 are LGHDT and YNNKEL (reference sequence). V was cut by 5 bases and J by 5 bases, with 16 bases left in between. The CDR3 extends over 15 amino acids. The CDR3 reads CASSKRLGRRNTIYF. The DNA of the CDR3 is TGTGCCAGCAGCAAAAGGTTGGGCAGGAGAAACACCATATATTTT.

This clonotype was found a few times. The chain employs TRBV2 and TRBJ2-7; no firm D call. CDR3 length equals 13 residues. Between the trimmed V and J ends, which lost 6 bases and 3 bases, there was a span of 12 bases. The V gene's germline CDR1 is SNHLY and CDR2 FYNNEI. CDR3 residues: CASSHRQFYEQYF. The DNA of the CDR3 is TGTGCCAGCAGCCATAGGCAGTTCTACGAGCAGTACTTC.

This clonotype came up a few times. CDR3 sequence reads: CAWRVRSDSYEQYF. The CDR3 DNA reads TGTGCCTGGAGAGTCAGAAGTGATTCCTACGAGCAGTACTTC. This chain joins TRBV30 and TRBJ2-7; D is undetermined. Germline V CDR1 and CDR2: GTSNPN, SVGIG (reference sequence). Trimming pared 3 bases from V and 1 base from J, leaving 13 bases between. This CDR3 region has 14 residues. Supplemented by reference TRBV30 and TRBJ2-7, the full variable domain reads SQTIHQWPATLVQPVGSPLSLECTVEGTSNPNLYWYRQAAGRGLQLLFYSVGIGQISSEVPQNLSASRPQDRQFILSSKKLLLSDSGFYLCAWRVRSDSYEQYFGPGTRLTVT.

This clonotype was counted between two and nine times. The chain employs TRBV11-2 and TRBJ2-7, with 7 bases lining up with TRBD1. The CDR3 extends over 14 amino acids. J lost 6 bases, V lost 4 bases, and 9 bases had no gene match. Looked up from germline, CDR1 is SGHAT and CDR2 is FQNNGV. CDR3 in amino acids: CASSSGKQGSEQYF. Written as DNA, the CDR3 is TGTGCCAGCAGCTCGGGAAAACAGGGGAGCGAGCAGTACTTC.

J is TRBJ1-6 and V is TRBV7-2, with 9 bases fitting TRBD1. V gave up 1 base and J gave up 7 bases; unmatched junction bases: 5. The CDR3 loop spans 16 amino acids. Germline loops: CDR1 SGHTA, CDR2 FQGNSA. This CDR3 is CASSLDRGQPNSPLHF. CDR3 nucleotides: TGTGCCAGCAGCTTAGACAGGGGGCAACCAAATTCACCCCTCCACTTT. Drawing the rest from reference TRBV7-2 and TRBJ1-6, the complete variable domain is GAGVSQSPSNKVTEKGKDVELRCDPISGHTALYWYRQSLGQGLEFLIYFQGNSAPDKSGLPSDRFSAERTGGSVSTLTIQRTQQEDSAVYLCASSLDRGQPNSPLHFGNGTRLTVT.

The rearrangement links TRBV6-2 or TRBV6-3 to TRBJ2-6, with 7 bases matching TRBD1. The V and J ends lost 0 bases and 1 base, in that order; junction bases with no gene match: 6. CDR3 length: 18 residues. Germline CDR1 MNHEY, CDR2 SVGEGT. The CDR3: CASSYSSLTGSGANVLTF. As DNA, the CDR3 is TGTGCCAGCAGTTACTCATCTCTGACAGGGTCTGGGGCCAACGTCCTGACTTTC.

This chain links TRBV12-3 or TRBV12-4 with TRBJ2-5; a weak D match, TRBD1 (6 bases). There are 13 residues in the CDR3. The V and J ends lost 6 bases and 3 bases respectively, with 11 bases between them. CDR3 amino acids: CASSGQPKETQYF. DNA for the CDR3: TGTGCCAGCAGCGGACAGCCGAAAGAGACCCAGTACTTC.

This clonotype was counted a single time. The chain couples TRBV20-1 to TRBJ1-2; 8 nucleotides match TRBD1. The CDR3 loop spans 16 amino acids. With V trimmed by 6 bases and J by 3 bases, 15 bases remained unmatched. Germline V lookup: CDR1 DFQATT, CDR2 SNEGSKA (reference sequence). As DNA, the CDR3 is TGCAGTGCCCGCGCTTCCGGGACAGGAGCGTACTATGGCTACACCTTC. Translating gives CSARASGTGAYYGYTF.

The V call is TRBV12-5, the J call TRBJ2-7, with a possible D match to TRBD2 (6 bases). This CDR3 has 11 residues. Trimming pared 5 bases from V and 7 bases from J, leaving 9 bases between. Germline V lookup: CDR1 LGHNT, CDR2 FRNRAP. The CDR3 nucleotides read TGTGCTAGTGGTGGAGGGGTTGAGCAGTACTTC. Translating it yields CASGGGVEQYF.

J is TRBJ2-3 and V is TRBV20-1; the D gene is possibly TRBD2 (7 bases). Germline V gene lookup returns CDR1 DFQATT and CDR2 SNEGSKA (reference sequence). The CDR3 is made up of 13 amino acids. V lost 5 bases to trimming and J lost 4 bases, with 13 bases between them. The CDR3 spells CSAAGGQSDTQYF. CDR3 DNA: TGCAGTGCTGCCGGGGGGCAGTCAGATACGCAGTATTTT.

This chain uses TRBV20-1 with TRBJ2-1; 14 bases are shared with TRBD2. Germline V lookup: CDR1 DFQATT, CDR2 SNEGSKA (reference sequence). The V gene end was trimmed by 6 bases and the J gene end by 0 bases; junction bases not matched to a gene: 1. The CDR3 extends over 15 amino acids. CDR3 nucleotides: TGCAGTGCAGGGACTAGCGGGGGCTCCTACAATGAGCAGTTCTTC. This translates into CSAGTSGGSYNEQFF.

The sample holds a few counts of this clonotype. The rearrangement uses TRBV12-3 or TRBV12-4 and TRBJ2-2, with 9 bases that match TRBD1. The trim removed 4 bases at V and 5 bases at J, leaving 2 bases unmatched. The CDR3 runs 14 residues. The CDR3 nucleotides read TGTGCCAGCAGTTACAGGGGGCAAACCGGGGAGCTGTTTTTT. It yields the protein CASSYRGQTGELFF.

V and J are TRBV19 and TRBJ2-1; D is uncertain. Germline loops: CDR1 LNHDA, CDR2 SQIVND (reference sequence). Trimming took 5 bases from V and 7 from J, leaving 9 bases between them. The CDR3 is made up of 12 amino acids. CDR3 DNA sequence: TGTGCCAGTAGTTCGTTAGGGAATGAGCAGTTCTTC. This encodes CASSSLGNEQFF.

This chain uses TRBV29-1 with TRBJ2-2, with D possibly matching TRBD1 (6 bases). Germline CDR1 SQVTM, CDR2 ANQGSEA. The CDR3 sequence is 12 residues long. V lost 4 bases, J lost 5 bases, and 8 bases lay in between. The CDR3, as DNA: TGCAGCGTTGTAACAGGGACCGGGGAGCTGTTTTTT. Translated, it gives CSVVTGTGELFF.

V is TRBV11-2 and J is TRBJ1-2, with D maybe TRBD1 (5 bases). V was cut by 2 bases and J by 5 bases, with 15 bases left in between. This CDR3 is built from 15 residues. Germline CDR1 is SGHAT and CDR2 is FQNNGV. The CDR3 nucleotides are TGTGCCAGCAGCTTACTCGGGGACCCAGGGTATGGCTACACCTTC. The encoded protein is CASSLLGDPGYGYTF.

On this clonotype: A much more abundant neighbour one base away suggests this may be a read error. The chain couples TRBV29-1 to TRBJ2-1, with D possibly TRBD1 on 6 matching bases. V lost 7 bases and J 7 bases, leaving 23 bases between the germline ends. This CDR3 spans 15 amino acids. Germline loops: CDR1 SQVTM, CDR2 ANQGSEA. For the CDR3, the DNA is TGCAGCGGTGTCCTTCCGGGACATGGGGGAAATGAGCAGTTCTTC. Protein: CSGVLPGHGGNEQFF.

This clonotype has only a few counts. The chain couples TRBV11-3 to TRBJ2-5, with a tentative D call TRBD1 (6 bases). The V gene lost 5 bases and the J gene lost 3 bases, with 13 bases spanning the gap. CDR1 and CDR2 from the germline V gene are SGHNT and YENEEA. The length of the CDR3 is 14 residues. CDR3 bases: TGTGCCAGCAGCCGAAGGGACAAAGAAGAGACCCAGTACTTC. Translating it yields CASSRRDKEETQYF.

The chain employs TRBV20-1 and TRBJ1-1; 7 nucleotides line up with TRBD1. Germline V CDR1 and CDR2: DFQATT, SNEGSKA (reference sequence). This CDR3 has 14 residues. Germline trimming cut 6 bases from V and 2 bases from J; bases unmatched to any gene: 9. The CDR3 nucleotides are TGCAGTGCCTTGGACAGGAGGGATAACACTGAAGCTTTCTTT. Translating it yields CSALDRRDNTEAFF.

The chain recombines TRBV28 with TRBJ2-7; 7 bases are shared with TRBD2. The CDR3 loop spans 18 amino acids. Germline V gene lookup returns CDR1 MDHEN and CDR2 SYDVKM. V was pared by 7 bases and J by 4 bases, with 22 bases of the junction left unmatched. The CDR3: CASKGTGADKSGGYEQYF. The CDR3 coding sequence is TGTGCCAGCAAGGGTACGGGCGCGGATAAATCCGGGGGGTACGAGCAGTACTTC.

This clonotype was found a few times. The rearrangement uses TRBV3-1 and TRBJ2-7; TRBD1 agrees at 8 bases. The CDR3 spans 13 residues. V lost 4 bases, J lost 4 bases, and 3 bases stayed unmatched. Germline loops: CDR1 LGHDT, CDR2 YNNKEL (reference sequence). The CDR3 DNA reads as TGTGCCAGCAGCCGGACAGGGTGGTACGAGCAGTACTTC. It translates to CASSRTGWYEQYF.

This clonotype appeared a single time. The chain has TRBV21-1 and TRBJ1-2; the D call in the table, TRBD1, was not verified against the DNA. TRBV21-1 is marked as a pseudogene. The CDR3 runs to 14 residues. In DNA form, the CDR3 reads TGTGCCAGCAGCAACCACAGGGACCGCTATGGCTACACCTTC. This translates into CASSNHRDRYGYTF.

V usage is TRBV7-2 and J usage is TRBJ2-2, with TRBD1 matching over 10 bases. CDR3 size: 16 residues. The ends lost 7 bases at V and 1 base at J; junction bases unmatched: 6. From germline, CDR1 is SGHTA and CDR2 FQGNSA. The DNA for the CDR3 is TGTGCCAGCACCACCGGGACAGGGGAGAACACCGGGGAGCTGTTTTTT. It specifies CASTTGTGENTGELFF.

The chain's CDR3 is CSVGTDNYGYTF. As DNA, the CDR3 is TGCAGCGTGGGGACTGATAACTATGGCTACACCTTC. The rearrangement uses TRBV29-1 and TRBJ1-2, with TRBD1 as a possible D gene (5 bases). Germline V gene lookup returns CDR1 SQVTM and CDR2 ANQGSEA. The V and J ends lost 6 bases and 1 base respectively, with 9 bases between them. The CDR3 spans 12 residues.